The next 30 T cell receptor beta chains were all read from a single sample in a study of blood T cells in healthy people across ages. The second PCR ran about 6 to 11 cycles with a sample-barcoded 5' primer and J-beta primers. From the 5' RACE reads, TCRdb called clonotypes with MiXCR, one entry per CDR3 protein. The profile shows about 580,000 distinct CDR3 sequences, 40% to 50% of them singletons. The sample consisted of blood. These receptors all come from an elderly man in good health.

This clonotype was counted once. The chain employs TRBV28 and TRBJ2-7, with 8 bases that match TRBD2. The CDR3 is 16 residues long. After removal of 8 bases from V and 5 bases from J, the junction contained 17 bases not matched to a gene. Germline CDR1 is MDHEN and CDR2 is SYDVKM. CDR3 protein: CASYPTLAGGFNEQYF. The CDR3 nucleotides read TGTGCCAGCTATCCAACTCTGGCGGGAGGATTCAACGAGCAGTACTTC.

As to this clonotype: One end of the junction does not line up with germline, which may come from a read error. This chain links TRBV4-2 with TRBJ2-1; no firm D call. This CDR3 is built from 17 residues. Germline V lookup: CDR1 LGHNA, CDR2 YNFKEQ. CDR3 region: CASSQEVRVMTYNEQFF. Here the CDR3 DNA reads TGTGCCAGTAGCCAAGAGGTAAGGGTGATGACCTACAATGAGCAGTTCTTC.

This clonotype was counted between two and nine times. This chain connects TRBV15 to TRBJ2-3; D remains ambiguous. The CDR3 runs 15 residues. CDR1 and CDR2 (germline): LNHNV, YYDKDF (reference sequence). V was clipped by 4 bases and J by 2 bases, with 13 bases between them. CDR3 DNA sequence: TGTGCCACCAGCACCCGGGCCGAGACCACAGATACGCAGTATTTT. This encodes CATSTRAETTDTQYF.

The chain uses TRBV11-2 and TRBJ1-2; D unclear. V was trimmed by 5 bases and J by 3 bases, leaving 10 bases between them. The CDR3 contains 13 residues. Germline loops: CDR1 SGHAT, CDR2 FQNNGV. The CDR3 here is CASSGFRDYGYTF. CDR3 DNA: TGTGCCAGCAGCGGCTTCAGAGACTATGGCTACACCTTC.

This clonotype was detected a few times. CDR3 in amino acids: CSARGDEQYF. The CDR3 DNA reads TGCAGTGCTAGAGGTGACGAGCAGTACTTC. The chain recombines TRBV20-1 with TRBJ2-7; D not resolved. The CDR3 has 10 residues. CDR1 and CDR2 from the germline V gene are DFQATT and SNEGSKA (reference sequence). V was clipped by 1 base and J by 5 bases, with 3 bases between them.

The CDR3 here is CASSQDSSGRMDEQFF. The CDR3 coding sequence is TGCGCCAGCAGCCAAGACTCTAGCGGGAGAATGGATGAGCAGTTCTTC. The rearrangement joins TRBV4-3 to TRBJ2-1; 10 nucleotides line up with TRBD2. Germline CDR1 reads LGHNA; CDR2 reads YSLEER. Trimming took 0 bases from V and 8 from J; bases not matched to a gene: 7. The CDR3 loop spans 16 amino acids.

This clonotype was counted ten times or more. A read error may explain this, as a much larger clone is one base away. As DNA, the CDR3 is TGTGCCAGCAGTGACGGCGGGAGTGGGAGCGAGCAGTACTTC. It yields the protein CASSDGGSGSEQYF. This chain links TRBV6-5 with TRBJ2-7, with 7 positions matching TRBD2. The CDR3 extends over 14 amino acids. In germline, CDR1 is MNHEY, CDR2 SVGAGI. V was clipped by 5 bases and J by 6 bases; unmatched bases: 10.

The rearrangement joins TRBV19 to TRBJ1-2; D gene uncertain. Deletions cut 6 bases from V and 2 bases from J, with 13 bases between. Germline values: CDR1 LNHDA, CDR2 SQIVND (reference sequence). This CDR3 is built from 14 residues. In nucleotides, the CDR3 is TGTGCCAGTAGAGCCGGGGTATCCAACTATGGCTACACCTTC. Amino acids: CASRAGVSNYGYTF.

The chain is built from TRBV11-2 and TRBJ2-7; 11 nucleotides align to TRBD2. The trim removed 1 base at V and 6 bases at J, leaving 5 bases unmatched. Germline V gene data show CDR1 as SGHAT and CDR2 as FQNNGV. This CDR3 is 15 amino acids long. For the CDR3, the DNA is TGTGCCAGCAGCTTAGGACTAGCGGGACGGGGCGAGCAGTACTTC. This sequence encodes CASSLGLAGRGEQYF.

Only a few counts were recorded for this clonotype. The chain joins TRBV24-1 to TRBJ2-1; 8 bases are a match to TRBD2. The CDR3 extends over 13 amino acids. CDR1 and CDR2 (germline): KGHDR, SFDVKD. Losses at the gene ends were 5 bases for V and 7 bases for J; bases not matched to a gene: 3. This chain's CDR3 is CATSGGGRNEQFF. CDR3 coding DNA: TGTGCCACCAGTGGCGGGGGGCGTAATGAGCAGTTCTTC.

The V and J genes are TRBV5-8 and TRBJ2-3; D gene unclear. The V and J ends lost 4 bases and 6 bases respectively, with 9 bases between them. There are 12 residues in the CDR3. Per germline, CDR1 SGHTS and CDR2 YDEGEE. Here the CDR3 reads CASSQYSDTQYF. CDR3 in DNA: TGTGCCAGCAGCCAATACTCGGATACGCAGTATTTT. The full variable domain, in which reference TRBV5-8 and TRBJ2-3 provide the parts outside the CDR3, is EAGVTQSPTHLIKTRGQQATLRCSPISGHTSVYWYQQALGLGLQFLLWYDEGEERNRGNFPPRFSGRQFPNYSSELNVNALELEDSALYLCASSQYSDTQYFGPGTRLTVL.

The V and J genes are TRBV18 and TRBJ2-5; D not certain. V was pared by 0 bases and J by 11 bases, with 19 bases between. Germline lookup yields CDR1 KGHSH and CDR2 LQKENI. This CDR3 is built from 15 residues. The CDR3 DNA is TGTGCCAGCTCACCACCAATTAATCCGGGCAATGAGCAGTACTTC. Translating it yields CASSPPINPGNEQYF.

The V and J genes are TRBV20-1 and TRBJ2-6, with unresolved D. In germline, CDR1 is DFQATT, CDR2 SNEGSKA (reference sequence). The germline V and J ends were trimmed by 2 bases and 0 bases, with 5 bases remaining between them. CDR3 size: 14 residues. CDR3 loop: CSARRSSGANVLTF. The CDR3 DNA is TGCAGTGCTAGACGGAGCTCTGGGGCCAACGTCCTGACTTTC.

V gene TRBV2 combines with J gene TRBJ2-1; TRBD2 agrees at 11 bases. Germline CDR1 and CDR2: SNHLY and FYNNEI. The CDR3 is 15 amino acids. Trimming cost V 4 bases and J 4 bases; bases outside gene matches: 3. The CDR3, as DNA: TGTGCCAGCAGTGCGGGACTAGCGGCTTACAATGAGCAGTTCTTC. As protein: CASSAGLAAYNEQFF.

The chain combines TRBV4-2 with TRBJ2-5; D unresolved. Germline lookup yields CDR1 LGHNA and CDR2 YNFKEQ. The germline V and J ends were trimmed by 1 base and 5 bases, with 8 bases remaining between them. This CDR3 region has 13 residues. The CDR3 here is CASSQGAWETQYF. The CDR3 DNA is TGTGCCAGCAGCCAAGGTGCTTGGGAGACCCAGTACTTC.

This sequence joins TRBV7-2 and TRBJ1-5; no firm D call. The CDR3 runs 14 residues. Deletions cut 1 base from V and 5 bases from J, with 9 bases between. CDR1 and CDR2 (germline): SGHTA, FQGNSA. CDR3 sequence (DNA): TGTGCCAGCAGCTTAGGAGGGCCCCATCAGCCCCAGCATTTT. This codes for CASSLGGPHQPQHF.

The chain couples TRBV6-5 to TRBJ1-2; 9 bases match TRBD1. There are 17 residues in the CDR3. Germline CDR1 reads MNHEY; CDR2 reads SVGAGI. Trimming took 0 bases from V and 4 from J; bases not matched to a gene: 9. The CDR3 region is CASSYSGTGYFPYGYTF. CDR3 sequence (DNA): TGTGCCAGCAGTTACTCTGGGACAGGGTATTTTCCCTATGGCTACACCTTC.

This clonotype was observed a few times. The CDR3 DNA is TGTGCCAGCAGCCTCCCCGGACAGGGGAATTCACCCCTCCACTTT. Protein sequence: CASSLPGQGNSPLHF. V gene TRBV13 combines with J gene TRBJ1-6; TRBD1 matches at 9 bases. Germline assignment: CDR1 PRHDT and CDR2 FYEKMQ (reference sequence). CDR3 length: 15 amino acids. V lost 5 bases and J lost 7; bases outside the gene matches: 6.

DNA for the CDR3: TGTGCCAGCAGCCAAGCTCAGACCTACGAGCAGTACTTC. It is translated as CASSQAQTYEQYF. The chain links TRBV3-1 to TRBJ2-7; D gene uncertain. Trimming shortened V by 1 base and J by 2 bases, and 6 bases separated the two germline ends. CDR3 size: 13 residues. Germline lookup yields CDR1 LGHDT and CDR2 YNNKEL (reference sequence).

The rearrangement uses TRBV5-1 and TRBJ2-1, with D uncertain. The CDR3 extends over 16 amino acids. CDR1 is SGHRS, CDR2 YFSETQ, per germline. V was cut by 0 bases and J by 4 bases, with 14 bases left in between. CDR3 bases: TGCGCCAGCAGCTTGGAACCTGTGGGCACATACAATGAGCAGTTCTTC. Translating gives CASSLEPVGTYNEQFF.

The chain joins TRBV28 to TRBJ2-7, with 8 bases that match TRBD1. There are 14 residues in the CDR3. V dropped 5 bases and J dropped 2; count of bases not matched to a gene: 5. Germline V gives CDR1 MDHEN, CDR2 SYDVKM. The CDR3 DNA is TGTGCCAGCAGTAAAGGGACAGGAGCCTACGAGCAGTACTTC. Protein: CASSKGTGAYEQYF.

This clonotype was seen repeatedly, ten times or more. The V gene is TRBV6-5, the J gene TRBJ2-6; 7 bases align to TRBD2. V shed 0 bases and J 2 bases; nucleotides not matched to a gene: 1. The CDR3 contains 16 residues. Germline CDR1 reads MNHEY; CDR2 reads SVGAGI. The CDR3 DNA reads as TGTGCCAGCAGTTACTCGGGGGGGACTGGGGCCAACGTCCTGACTTTC. It is translated as CASSYSGGTGANVLTF.

For this clonotype: Sequence at one end of the junction differs from germline and may be a read error. This CDR3 is CASSLVRNGAYSEQFF. DNA for the CDR3: TGTGCCAGCAGTCTGGTGCGAAACGGAGCCTACAGTGAGCAGTTCTTC. J is TRBJ2-1 and V is TRBV7-2; D unresolved. The length of the CDR3 is 16 residues. CDR1 is SGHTA, CDR2 FQGNSA, per germline.

The table lists this clonotype with many counts. This chain uses TRBV6-6 with TRBJ2-3, with TRBD1 identical over 7 bases. The CDR3 covers 14 residues. J gave up 1 base and V 3 bases, and 1 base lay outside the gene matches. Germline assignment: CDR1 MNHNY and CDR2 SVGAGI (reference sequence). Written as DNA, the CDR3 is TGTGCCAGCAGTTATGACAGGGGCACAGATACGCAGTATTTT. Protein product: CASSYDRGTDTQYF.

This clonotype has only a few counts. The chain uses TRBV5-1 and TRBJ2-7, with D perhaps matching TRBD1 (6 bases). V was trimmed by 4 bases and J by 4 bases, leaving 18 bases between them. Looked up from germline, CDR1 is SGHRS and CDR2 is YFSETQ. The CDR3 length is 15 residues. The DNA for the CDR3 is TGCGCCAGCAGCCGGGACATTAGGGCTTCGTACGAGCAGTACTTC. Its translation is CASSRDIRASYEQYF.

The chain has TRBV7-9 and TRBJ2-3; no firm D call. The CDR3 runs to 12 residues. Trimming cost V 8 bases and J 6 bases, with 12 bases left between them. The V gene's germline CDR1 is SEHNR and CDR2 FQNEAQ (reference sequence). CDR3 sequence: CASQQVRDTQYF. The DNA of the CDR3 is TGTGCCAGCCAGCAGGTCCGCGATACGCAGTATTTT.

This chain joins TRBV20-1 and TRBJ2-5; maybe TRBD1 (6 bases). This CDR3 has 12 amino acids. V was cut by 6 bases and J by 5 bases, with 13 bases left in between. Germline CDR1 reads DFQATT; CDR2 reads SNEGSKA (reference sequence). The chain's CDR3 is CSAQNRAETQYF. The DNA of the CDR3 is TGCAGTGCCCAGAACAGGGCGGAGACCCAGTACTTC.

This clonotype was picked up many times. The V gene is TRBV20-1, the J gene TRBJ2-1; a possible D gene is TRBD1 (5 bases). V was clipped by 1 base and J by 4 bases, with 14 bases between them. The germline V gene encodes CDR1 DFQATT and CDR2 SNEGSKA (reference sequence). The CDR3 runs 15 residues. The CDR3 region is CSARAAGLVYNEQFF. The CDR3 nucleotides are TGCAGTGCTAGAGCTGCAGGGTTAGTTTACAATGAGCAGTTCTTC.

The rearrangement joins TRBV13 to TRBJ2-3; 8 positions match TRBD2. CDR1 and CDR2 (germline): PRHDT, FYEKMQ (reference sequence). The J segment lost 3 bases and the V segment lost 2 bases, leaving 7 bases of the junction unmatched. This CDR3 spans 16 amino acids. The chain's CDR3 is CASSLRPSGLTDTQYF. The CDR3 coding sequence is TGTGCCAGCAGCTTAAGGCCTAGCGGGTTGACAGATACGCAGTATTTT.

The V and J genes are TRBV12-3 or TRBV12-4 and TRBJ2-3; TRBD1 is a possible D gene (6 bases). V lost 0 bases to trimming and J lost 4 bases, with 17 bases between them. The CDR3 is made up of 17 amino acids. CDR3 region: CASSLAPAGVFADTQYF. The CDR3 nucleotides are TGTGCCAGCAGTTTAGCTCCAGCAGGGGTTTTCGCAGATACGCAGTATTTT.